This paragraph reports one T cell receptor (beta chain). Its cognate antigen has yet to be identified. No much larger clone is present one base from it, and per-base qualities are unavailable. These data are taken from a study of shared clonotypes between healthy human individuals (dated by TCRdb to the early 2020s). About the investigation overall: Two women and three men aged 18 to 49 years were included in the cohort. Between about 0.8 and 9 billion PBMCs per donor were obtained by leukapheresis. Blood TCR repertoires of about five healthy adults were deeply sequenced to estimate repertoire size and the extent of clonotype sharing between individuals. Per donor, three plates each were used for CD4 naive and CD4 memory, two for CD8 naive, and one for CD8 memory. Libraries were prepared and TCR repertoires were sequenced by different laboratories using diverse techniques, in order to increase sequencing depth and limit assay-specific biases.

The donors were healthy, HIV-negative adults who had no recently reported acute infections or vaccinations. Every donor was a Caucasian adult living in Nashville, Tennessee, USA. CD4+ T cells were enriched by magnetic negative selection, after which naive cells were positively selected on CD45RA and the negative fraction was taken as the memory subset. After blood collection by leukapheresis, PBMCs were isolated using Ficoll-Histopaque density gradient centrifugation and then cryopreserved in the vapor phase of liquid nitrogen. Analytical flow cytometry was used to check the purity and quantity of every magnetically sorted T cell population. Genomic DNA was isolated from every sorted fraction and measured by UV absorbance on a Nanodrop 2000c. What the study reported, not specific to this receptor: Sharing across several donors was observed for approximately 5% of naive CD4, under 4% of naive CD8, roughly 2.3% of memory CD4, and approximately 0.41% of memory CD8 clonotypes. Clonotypes shared by all four sorted-subset donors showed higher generation probabilities than non-shared clonotypes. Pairwise subsampling indicated that sequencing depth was expected to affect the degree of clonotype sharing among donors. Incomplete sequencing was indicated by rarefaction of sorted-subset datasets, despite the large sequencing depth. Sampling was limited to blood, and TCR repertoires in tissue likely differ from TCR repertoires in blood. Naive subsets generally had larger estimated clonotype richness than memory subsets. The small number of donors limited the genetic and exposure-history diversity represented.

Using the deep immunoSEQ assay, multiplex PCR amplified TCR CDR3 regions from genomic DNA. For each cell subset, the extracted genomic DNA was distributed evenly across all wells of several immunoSEQ 96-well plates, and each plate served as one replicate. For sorted subsets, about 200 ng genomic DNA, equal to 30,000 or so T cell genomes, was loaded into each replicate PCR. Purified libraries were measured with a Qubit 3.0 fluorometer, size-checked on a Bioanalyzer 2100, and measured again with the KAPA Library Quantification kit. A separate single-read 150-cycle Illumina NextSeq 550 flow cell was used to sequence each immunoSEQ 96-well plate. Regarding the original processing steps: Because the immunoSEQ output included only junctional sequences and no quality scores, the filtering could not be the same as the filtering used for full-length reads. To assign V/J genes and CDR3, sequences were annotated against IMGT germline references using PyIR, a Python wrapper for IgBLAST v1.9. Reads were filtered out if the reads had weak V/J assignments (E-value above 1e-6), no CDR3, stop codons, out-of-frame junctions, or ambiguous translated residues. V3J clonotypes were defined as sequences sharing the same inferred V gene, J gene, and CDR3 amino acid sequence. Percentage overlap between repertoires was calculated by dividing the number of shared unique clonotypes by the size of the smaller repertoire. Repertoire richness was assessed with RTK rarefaction, the Chao1 estimator, and Recon v2.1 estimates of unobserved clonotypes. Generation probabilities were computed with OLGA for all TCRbeta clonotypes obtained by the gDNA method from several donors. TCRdb retrieved this table from immuneACCESS and kept in-frame rearrangements only. Not all clones are present; in checked studies, unresolved V genes account for under half, and no reason is known for the remainder. The V and J calls and clone size are taken from that table; D and trimming were inferred from the DNA. This sample has some 1.5 million clones in its table, and 95% to 99% of those were observed once. About 0.4% of the sample is taken by the ten largest.

The TCR comes from a man between 25 and 39 years old in good health. Material for sequencing was naive CD4+ T cells sorted from blood. The sample's cell subset or site label is to be understood as: CD45RA+ positively selected.

The DNA sequence is given as TGTGCCAGCAGCTTGCCTAGCTCCTACGAGCAGTACTTC. This sequence encodes CASSLPSSYEQYF. The rearranged segments are TRBV5-5 and TRBJ2-7; the D gene assignment is ambiguous. The germline ends are 5 bases apart after V is trimmed by 1 base and J by 0 bases. The germline V gene (reference sequence) specifies SGHKS as CDR1 and YYEKEE as CDR2. There are 13 amino acids in the CDR3, from cysteine to phenylalanine inclusive. The DNA shown is the 39-base CDR3, in frame from base 1.